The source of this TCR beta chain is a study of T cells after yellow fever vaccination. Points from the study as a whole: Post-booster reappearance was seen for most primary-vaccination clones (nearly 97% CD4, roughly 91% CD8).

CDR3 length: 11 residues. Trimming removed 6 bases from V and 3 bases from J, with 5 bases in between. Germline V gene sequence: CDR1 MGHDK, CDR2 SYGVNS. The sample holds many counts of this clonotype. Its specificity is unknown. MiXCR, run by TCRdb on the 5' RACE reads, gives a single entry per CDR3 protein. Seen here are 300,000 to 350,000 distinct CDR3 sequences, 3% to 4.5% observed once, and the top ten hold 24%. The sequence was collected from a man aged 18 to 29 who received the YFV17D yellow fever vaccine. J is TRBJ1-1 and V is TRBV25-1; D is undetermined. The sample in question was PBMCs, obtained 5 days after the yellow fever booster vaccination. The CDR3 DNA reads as TGTGCCAGCAGGGGTTACACTGAAGCTTTCTTT. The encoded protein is CASRGYTEAFF. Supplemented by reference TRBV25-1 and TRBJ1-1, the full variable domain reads EADIYQTPRYLVIGTGKKITLECSQTMGHDKMYWYQQDPGMELHLIHYSYGVNSTEKGDLSSESTVSRIRTEHFPLTLESARPSHTSQYLCASRGYTEAFFGQGTRLTVV.